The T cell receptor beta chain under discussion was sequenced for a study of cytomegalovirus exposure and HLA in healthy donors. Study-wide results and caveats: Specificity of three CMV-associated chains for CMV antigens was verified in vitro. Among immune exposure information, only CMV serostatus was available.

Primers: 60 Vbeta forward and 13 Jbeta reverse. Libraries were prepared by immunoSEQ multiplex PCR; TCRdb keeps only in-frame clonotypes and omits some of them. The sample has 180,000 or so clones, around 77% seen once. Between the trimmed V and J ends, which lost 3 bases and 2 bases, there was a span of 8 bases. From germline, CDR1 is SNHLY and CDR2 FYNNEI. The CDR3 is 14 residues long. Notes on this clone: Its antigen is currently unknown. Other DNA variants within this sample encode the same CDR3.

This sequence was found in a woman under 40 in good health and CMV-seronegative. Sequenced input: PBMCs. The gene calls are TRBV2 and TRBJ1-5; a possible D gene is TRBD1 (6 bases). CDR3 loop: CASSDPGGNQPQHF. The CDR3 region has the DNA TGTGCCAGCAGTGACCCAGGGGGCAATCAGCCCCAGCATTTT. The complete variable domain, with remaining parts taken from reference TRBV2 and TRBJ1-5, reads EPEVTQTPSHQVTQMGQEVILRCVPISNHLYFYWYRQILGQKVEFLVSFYNNEISEKSEIFDDQFSVERPDGSNFTLKIRSTKLEDSAMYFCASSDPGGNQPQHFGDGTRLSIL.